A selection of T cell receptor beta chains follows, all from one sample in a study of blood T cell repertoires in COVID-19. Libraries were prepared by immunoSEQ multiplex PCR; TCRdb keeps only in-frame clonotypes and omits some of them. The data contain 300,000 or so clones, about 91% of them singletons. Specimen: peripheral blood. The origin of the receptors is a woman aged 25 to 39 who had recovered from COVID-19. CDR3s include the opening cysteine and the closing phenylalanine or tryptophan. Each record gives: CDR3 DNA, CDR3 protein, V gene, clone size, D gene, J gene. A D gene is named only where the DNA matches it firmly. Expanded clones are given a class, and other clones once, few, many or no size at all.

DNA: TGTGCCAGCAGTCAAAAGGGGGGGAGAGCTTCCACTGAAGCTTTCTTT
CDR3: CASSQKGGRASTEAFF
V: TRBV7-3
size: NA
D: NA
J: TRBJ1-1

DNA: TGCAGTGCTAGTGGGCCCCATCTTGGGCAGGAAGCTTTCTTT
CDR3: CSASGPHLGQEAFF
V: TRBV20-1
size: NA
D: NA
J: TRBJ1-1

DNA: TGTGCCAGCAGCCAGACAGCTCTGAACTACAATGAGCAGTTCTTC
CDR3: CASSQTALNYNEQFF
V: TRBV4-2
size: NA
D: NA
J: TRBJ2-1

DNA: TGTGCCAGCAGACCCGGACAGGGCTCTAACTATGGCTACACCTTC
CDR3: CASRPGQGSNYGYTF
V: TRBV6-5
size: NA
D: TRBD1
J: TRBJ1-2

DNA: TGTGCCAGTAGTATTCTTGAGGGGGCGCGGATGCTTAATCAGCCCCAGCATTTT
CDR3: CASSILEGARMLNQPQHF
V: TRBV19
size: NA
D: TRBD1
J: TRBJ1-5

DNA: TGTGCCAGCAGTTCCGACTCAGTCAATGAGCAGTTCTTC
CDR3: CASSSDSVNEQFF
V: TRBV12-3/TRBV12-4
size: NA
D: NA
J: TRBJ2-1

DNA: TGCGCCAGCAGCTTGCGGGGGGAGAACACTGAAGCTTTCTTT
CDR3: CASSLRGENTEAFF
V: TRBV5-1
size: NA
D: NA
J: TRBJ1-1

DNA: TGTGCCAGCAGCGGAGTCCAGGGTGTGAACACTGAAGCTTTCTTT
CDR3: CASSGVQGVNTEAFF
V: TRBV9
size: NA
D: NA
J: TRBJ1-1

DNA: TGTGCCAGCAGCGACCCGGGTAGTGGAGTTAATTCACCCCTCCACTTT
CDR3: CASSDPGSGVNSPLHF
V: TRBV2
size: NA
D: NA
J: TRBJ1-6

DNA: TGTGCCAGCTCACCAACGGGGACAGGGGGGTACGAGCAGTACTTC
CDR3: CASSPTGTGGYEQYF
V: TRBV18
size: NA
D: TRBD1
J: TRBJ2-7

DNA: TGTGCCAGCTACTCTCGGGGGGACGTAGCTGGAAACACCATATATTTT
CDR3: CASYSRGDVAGNTIYF
V: TRBV28
size: NA
D: NA
J: TRBJ1-3

DNA: TGTGCCAGCAGCCAAGACAGGAACAATGAGCAGTTCTTC
CDR3: CASSQDRNNEQFF
V: TRBV11-1
size: NA
D: NA
J: TRBJ2-1

DNA: TGTGCCAGCAGCCGAGGGGGCCCTAGGACAGATACGCAGTATTTT
CDR3: CASSRGGPRTDTQYF
V: TRBV7-8
size: NA
D: TRBD1
J: TRBJ2-3

DNA: TGTGCCAGCAGCCCACAGAGTCGATATAATTCACCCCTCCACTTT
CDR3: CASSPQSRYNSPLHF
V: TRBV28
size: NA
D: NA
J: TRBJ1-6

DNA: TGTGCCATCAGTGAGTCGACGGGACAGGGAAGCACAGATACGCAGTATTTT
CDR3: CAISESTGQGSTDTQYF
V: TRBV10-3
size: NA
D: TRBD1
J: TRBJ2-3

DNA: TGTGCCAGCAGCCAGGGGGGAAACACCATATATTTT
CDR3: CASSQGGNTIYF
V: TRBV28
size: NA
D: NA
J: TRBJ1-3

DNA: TGTGCCATCAGTGAGTCGACTAGCGGGGAAAATGAGCAGTTCTTC
CDR3: CAISESTSGENEQFF
V: TRBV10-3
size: NA
D: TRBD2
J: TRBJ2-1

DNA: TGTGCCAGCAGTCCAGACGGACTAGGCACAGATACGCAGTATTTT
CDR3: CASSPDGLGTDTQYF
V: TRBV28
size: NA
D: TRBD2
J: TRBJ2-3

DNA: TGTGCCAGCAGATCCCAGGGAAGGAATTCACCCCTCCACTTT
CDR3: CASRSQGRNSPLHF
V: TRBV28
size: once
D: NA
J: TRBJ1-6

DNA: TGTGCCAGCAGCTTAGTCACTAGCGGAGATATTAGCACAGATACGCAGTATTTT
CDR3: CASSLVTSGDISTDTQYF
V: TRBV7-2
size: NA
D: TRBD2
J: TRBJ2-3

DNA: TGTGCCAGTAGTATTGAGGGAGGGTCCACAGATACGCAGTATTTT
CDR3: CASSIEGGSTDTQYF
V: TRBV19
size: NA
D: TRBD2
J: TRBJ2-3

DNA: TGTGCCAGTAGTATACAGAATCTGGATTGGGCGAACACTGAAGCTTTCTTT
CDR3: CASSIQNLDWANTEAFF
V: TRBV19
size: NA
D: NA
J: TRBJ1-1

DNA: TGTGCCAGCAGCTCGGGCGTAGGCAGGGGGCCCACGGGCCAGCATTTT
CDR3: CASSSGVGRGPTGQHF
V: TRBV7-9
size: NA
D: TRBD1
J: TRBJ1-5

DNA: TGTGCCTGGAGTGTACGGGTTCCCGGCACTGAAGCTTTCTTT
CDR3: CAWSVRVPGTEAFF
V: TRBV30
size: NA
D: NA
J: TRBJ1-1

DNA: TGTGCCAGCAGGGGCGGGGGAACAACCGGGGAGCTGTTTTTT
CDR3: CASRGGGTTGELFF
V: TRBV2
size: NA
D: TRBD2
J: TRBJ2-2

DNA: TGTGCCAGCCGGGACGGGGAGCTGTTTTTT
CDR3: CASRDGELFF
V: TRBV28
size: NA
D: NA
J: TRBJ2-2

DNA: TGTGCCAGCAGCCAGGGACAGGCCTCCACCGGGGAGCTGTTTTTT
CDR3: CASSQGQASTGELFF
V: TRBV7-9
size: NA
D: TRBD1
J: TRBJ2-2

DNA: TGCGCCAGCAGCCACCACGGTGGGAGCTACGAGCAGTACTTC
CDR3: CASSHHGGSYEQYF
V: TRBV4-1
size: NA
D: NA
J: TRBJ2-7

DNA: TGTGCCACTCACGAGGGGGGGGGCTACGAGCAGTACTTC
CDR3: CATHEGGGYEQYF
V: TRBV28
size: NA
D: NA
J: TRBJ2-7

DNA: TGTGCCAGCAGCCCTACTTTTAGTAGCCCCTTTAATGAAAAACTGTTTTTT
CDR3: CASSPTFSSPFNEKLFF
V: TRBV5-6
size: NA
D: NA
J: TRBJ1-4

DNA: TGTGCCAGCAGTCATTACGGTGATACGCAGTATTTT
CDR3: CASSHYGDTQYF
V: TRBV28
size: NA
D: NA
J: TRBJ2-3

DNA: TGTGCCAGCAGTCGGCAGACGGCGGCGAACACTGAAGCTTTCTTT
CDR3: CASSRQTAANTEAFF
V: TRBV28
size: NA
D: NA
J: TRBJ1-1

DNA: TGTGCCAGCAGCTTGGGGCTAGCGGGGGTCCCGAGCTCCTACAATGAGCAGTTCTTC
CDR3: CASSLGLAGVPSSYNEQFF
V: TRBV7-9
size: NA
D: TRBD2
J: TRBJ2-1

DNA: TGTGCCAGCAGCCAACCTCTGACTAGCGGGGGGGTGGATGAGCAGTTCTTC
CDR3: CASSQPLTSGGVDEQFF
V: TRBV3-1/TRBV3-2
size: NA
D: TRBD2
J: TRBJ2-1

DNA: TGTGCTAGTTCGGCTAGCGGCACAGATACGCAGTATTTT
CDR3: CASSASGTDTQYF
V: TRBV12-5
size: NA
D: NA
J: TRBJ2-3

DNA: TGTGCCAGCAGTTTATGGCCAGGTGTGGGGGGGGCCGTCTTC
CDR3: CASSLWPGVGGAVF
V: TRBV28
size: medium-sized
D: NA
J: TRBJ2-1

DNA: TGTGCCAGCAGCTTGTTGACTAGCGGGGGCAGCACGCAGTATTTT
CDR3: CASSLLTSGGSTQYF
V: TRBV5-6
size: NA
D: TRBD2
J: TRBJ2-3

DNA: TGTGCCAGCAGCTTGGGACTAGACTTTCAAGAGACCCAGTACTTC
CDR3: CASSLGLDFQETQYF
V: TRBV5-8
size: NA
D: NA
J: TRBJ2-5

DNA: TGCGCCAGCAGTCAGACTAGCGGGGGATACAATGAGCAGTTCTTC
CDR3: CASSQTSGGYNEQFF
V: TRBV23-1
size: NA
D: TRBD2
J: TRBJ2-1

DNA: TGTGCCAGCAGCCAAACAGCGGGGTTCACAGATACGCAGTATTTT
CDR3: CASSQTAGFTDTQYF
V: TRBV3-1/TRBV3-2
size: NA
D: TRBD2
J: TRBJ2-3

DNA: TGTGCCAGCAGCTTCCAACCTAGCGGGCCCTACAATGAGCAGTTCTTC
CDR3: CASSFQPSGPYNEQFF
V: TRBV7-9
size: NA
D: TRBD2
J: TRBJ2-1

DNA: TGTGCCAGCAGTGCTAAAGCCCGGGGGGGCCGCAATGAGCAGTTCTTC
CDR3: CASSAKARGGRNEQFF
V: TRBV6-4
size: NA
D: TRBD2
J: TRBJ2-1

DNA: TGTGCCAGCAGCTTATTTCAGGGGGCGGATTTTGGCTACACCTTC
CDR3: CASSLFQGADFGYTF
V: TRBV7-2
size: NA
D: TRBD1
J: TRBJ1-2

DNA: TGTGCCTGGAGGGACTTGGGGATTGGTGGCTACACCTTC
CDR3: CAWRDLGIGGYTF
V: TRBV30
size: NA
D: NA
J: TRBJ1-2

DNA: TGTGCCACCAGCAGAGTAGGACAGCCCTACGAGCAGTACTTC
CDR3: CATSRVGQPYEQYF
V: TRBV15
size: NA
D: NA
J: TRBJ2-7

DNA: TGTGCCAGCAGCTTAGGTCCCACCGGGACTGAGATAGGTGAAGCTTTCTTT
CDR3: CASSLGPTGTEIGEAFF
V: TRBV11-2
size: few
D: NA
J: TRBJ1-1

DNA: TGTGCCAGCACTGCGACTAGCGGGGTATACATTCAGTACTTC
CDR3: CASTATSGVYIQYF
V: TRBV28
size: NA
D: TRBD2
J: TRBJ2-4

DNA: TGCGCCAGCAGCCCGGAGCTTACAGGGTTAGAAGTCAAAAACATTCAGTACTTC
CDR3: CASSPELTGLEVKNIQYF
V: TRBV4-3
size: NA
D: NA
J: TRBJ2-4

DNA: TGTGCCAGCAGGGGGGACTCCCGAAGGACTGAAGCTTTCTTT
CDR3: CASRGDSRRTEAFF
V: TRBV2
size: NA
D: NA
J: TRBJ1-1

DNA: TGTGCCAGCAGGTCCGCAGGGGGAGCAAGGGGCTACACCTTC
CDR3: CASRSAGGARGYTF
V: TRBV5-4
size: NA
D: TRBD1
J: TRBJ1-2

DNA: TGTGCCAGCAGCTTAACTAGCGGGGTGCTGTTCTTC
CDR3: CASSLTSGVLFF
V: TRBV7-9
size: once
D: TRBD2
J: TRBJ2-1

DNA: TGTGCCAGTAGTATAGATGGACAGGGGGCCACTGAAGCTTTCTTT
CDR3: CASSIDGQGATEAFF
V: TRBV19
size: NA
D: TRBD1
J: TRBJ1-1

DNA: TGTGCCAGCAGCTTAGCGCGACAGGGGGTGAGGTATTTT
CDR3: CASSLARQGVRYF
V: TRBV7-9
size: NA
D: TRBD1
J: TRBJ2-3

DNA: TGTGCCAGCAGCTTGTCCGCCGGGGAGCTGTTTTTT
CDR3: CASSLSAGELFF
V: TRBV7-3
size: NA
D: NA
J: TRBJ2-2

DNA: TGCGCCAGCAGCCAAGAGGGACAGGGAGCCTACAATGAGCAGTTCTTC
CDR3: CASSQEGQGAYNEQFF
V: TRBV4-1
size: NA
D: TRBD1
J: TRBJ2-1

DNA: TGCGCCAGCAGCGGTGGACAGGGCTTTGAAGGAAACACCATATATTTT
CDR3: CASSGGQGFEGNTIYF
V: TRBV5-1
size: NA
D: TRBD1
J: TRBJ1-3

DNA: TGTGCCAGCGGGCCCCACAGTGGAAGGACTGAAGCTTTCTTT
CDR3: CASGPHSGRTEAFF
V: TRBV6-5
size: once
D: NA
J: TRBJ1-1

DNA: TGTGCCAGCAGCCGAGGAGGGGGCGCAGGCTATGGCTACACCTTC
CDR3: CASSRGGGAGYGYTF
V: TRBV28
size: NA
D: TRBD1
J: TRBJ1-2

DNA: TGCGCCAGCAGCTACCTCGGACAGGGAGAACAGCCCCAGCATTTT
CDR3: CASSYLGQGEQPQHF
V: TRBV4-1
size: few
D: TRBD1
J: TRBJ1-5